The T cell receptor beta chain described here comes from a study of CD4+ T cells in melanoma. General study findings and limits: A reported correlation linked neoantigen-specific CD4+ T cells to CD8+, macrophage and B cell function.

This CDR3 is 11 amino acids long. The germline V gene encodes CDR1 MNHEY and CDR2 SMNVEV (reference sequence). V lost 5 bases, J lost 3 bases, and 2 bases lay in between. Sequencing was performed with immunoSEQ multiplex PCR; in TCRdb, only in-frame clones are kept and a portion is missing. The data show tens of thousands of clones, 60% to 80% seen once. Remarks on this clone: Its cognate antigen is unknown. This may be a read error, as it is one base from a much larger clone. Other DNA variants within this sample encode the same CDR3.

V usage is TRBV27 and J usage is TRBJ2-1; D gene unclear. The sequence came from a human donor with melanoma. Sequenced sample: tumor tissue. The CDR3 sequence is CASSVYNEQFF. The CDR3 nucleotides are TGTGCCAGCAGTGTCTACAATGAGCAGTTCTTC.